This TCR beta chain was recorded in a study of shared clonotypes between healthy human individuals. For the study at large: For every donor, three CD4 naive, three CD4 memory, two CD8 naive and one CD8 memory plates were used. The study's findings and limits: Clonotypes that were shared across a handful of donors made up approximately 5% of naive CD4 clonotypes. Non-shared clonotypes had lower generation probabilities than clonotypes shared by all four sorted-subset donors.

A word on this clone: Its antigen is unidentified.

Each sorted subset replicate got 200 ng genomic DNA, tens of thousands of genomes. Method: immunoSEQ multiplex PCR; TCRdb's copy keeps in-frame clones and lacks some. The sample lists approximately 1.4 million clones; about 98% were seen once. Sequenced sample: naive CD4+ T cells sorted from blood. The subset: CD45RA+ positively selected. The TCR originated in a man aged 25-45 years in good health.

The CDR3 DNA sequence: TGTGCCAGCAGCTCCAGGACAAGCGGACCTATAAATGAGCAGTTCTTC. It codes for CASSSRTSGPINEQFF. V and J are TRBV7-2 and TRBJ2-1; D may match TRBD1 or TRBD2 (5 bases each). V was shortened by 4 bases and J by 7 bases, with 20 bases between the two germline ends. Germline V gene sequence: CDR1 SGHTA, CDR2 FQGNSA. The CDR3 is 16 residues long.